The entry below gives a single T cell receptor beta chain sequence along with its context. Antigen: not known. The data belong to a study of T cells in localized non-small cell lung cancer. Study-level points and caveats: Uninvolved nearby lung showed the greatest T cell clonality, exceeding that found in tumor. The appearance of a median approximately 55 of the top 100 tumor clones was seen in adjacent lung.

The repertoire was sequenced with immunoSEQ multiplex PCR; TCRdb's copy has only in-frame clones and lacks some. The sample records approximately 35,000 clones, roughly nine tenths being singletons. This CDR3 contains 14 residues. The receptor was isolated from a man aged 35 to 69 with stage II lung adenocarcinoma. The V gene is TRBV21-1, the J gene TRBJ1-1. TRBV21-1 is assigned pseudogene status. The specimen comprised PBMCs, sampled before any cancer treatment. The CDR3, as DNA: TGTGCCAGCCGCTCACGTAACGAGAACACTGAAGCTTTCTTT. Its translation: CASRSRNENTEAFF.